This T cell receptor beta chain was found in a study of blood T cell repertoires in COVID-19. Turning to the study itself: Italy, Spain and the United States were the sources of the convalescent and acute COVID-19 samples.

Under the authors' procedure: Amplified reference gene primers provided the basis for estimating nucleated cell counts. This table comes from immunoSEQ multiplex PCR, and its TCRdb copy is limited to in-frame clones, with some not included. The V and J calls and clone size are taken from that table; D and trimming were inferred from the DNA. The data contain approximately 210,000 clones, more than 75% of them singletons. Germline CDR1 is LGHDT and CDR2 is YNNKEL (reference sequence). The V end lost 4 bases, the J end lost 4 bases, and 16 bases lay between the germline ends. This CDR3 region has 15 residues. During active infection, Seattle patients enrolled and were then monitored through disease.

V is TRBV3-1 (or the pseudogene TRBV3-2) and J is TRBJ1-2, with D maybe TRBD1 (5 bases). Source material: peripheral blood. This TCR derives from a man in his forties or fifties with COVID-19, enrolled during active disease. The DNA for the CDR3 is TGTGCCAGCAGCCTGGAGCAGGGTCAGAGCTATGGCTACACCTTC. Protein product: CASSLEQGQSYGYTF.